These T cell receptor beta chains were read from a single sample in a study of blood T cell repertoires in COVID-19. Clones were sequenced by immunoSEQ multiplex PCR, and TCRdb holds only the in-frame ones, with some missing. Of 150,000 to 200,000 clones listed, about 84% are singletons. What was sequenced was PBMCs or T cells enriched from blood (not recorded which). The source of these receptors is a man aged 45-60 years who had recovered from COVID-19. Both conserved end residues are part of each CDR3. The D gene is left open where the match is weak. Clone size is stated in some rows and not others, as once, few, many or a class when expanded.

size	J	V	D	DNA	CDR3
once	TRBJ2-5	TRBV5-1	TRBD1	TGCGCCAGCACCCGGACGTGGCAGGGGGCCAGGGGCCAAGAGACCCAGTACTTC	CASTRTWQGARGQETQYF
.	TRBJ1-6	TRBV24-1	TRBD1	TGTGCCACCAGTGATTGGGACAGGGGTAATTCACCCCTCCACTTT	CATSDWDRGNSPLHF
.	TRBJ2-1	TRBV9	TRBD2	TGTGCCAGCAGCGTAGGAGCGGGATCCTCCTACAATGAGCAGTTCTTC	CASSVGAGSSYNEQFF
.	TRBJ1-1	TRBV19	.	TGTGCCAGTACATGGAGGAACACTGAAGCTTTCTTT	CASTWRNTEAFF
.	TRBJ1-6	TRBV30	.	TGTGCCTGGAGTGTACGTCCCGCGGGTTGGAGCTTCCTCCACTTT	CAWSVRPAGWSFLHF
.	TRBJ2-7	TRBV5-5	TRBD1	TGTGCCAGCAGCCTCCGGGACAGGGCCTACGAGCAGTACTTC	CASSLRDRAYEQYF
.	TRBJ2-1	TRBV2	TRBD2	TGTGCCAGCAGTGAAGGGACTAGCGGATACAATGAGCAGTTCTTC	CASSEGTSGYNEQFF
few	TRBJ1-6	TRBV28	.	TGTGCCAGCAGCAACAACAGGGCCTATAATTCACCCCTCCACTTT	CASSNNRAYNSPLHF
few	TRBJ1-1	TRBV28	.	TGTGCCAGCAGTTTATCTGGGGGGTTCACTGAAGCTTTCTTT	CASSLSGGFTEAFF
.	TRBJ2-7	TRBV21-1	.	TGTGCCAGCAGCATCCGGGACACAGCCTACGAGCAGTACTTC	CASSIRDTAYEQYF
.	TRBJ2-2	TRBV19	TRBD2	TGTGCCAGTACCCTAAGCGGGGGGGCCGGGGAGCTGTTTTTT	CASTLSGGAGELFF
.	TRBJ1-2	TRBV6-1	.	TGTGCCAGCAGTGAAGCGCGTGGCTACACCTTC	CASSEARGYTF
.	TRBJ2-6	TRBV2	TRBD1	TGTGCCAGCAGACAACAGGGGGCTGGGGCCAACGTCCTGACTTTC	CASRQQGAGANVLTF
.	TRBJ1-6	TRBV6-5	TRBD1	TGTGCCAGCAGTATTGACAGGGGTGGTTCACCCCTCCACTTT	CASSIDRGGSPLHF
.	TRBJ2-7	TRBV12-5	TRBD1	TGTGCTAGCAGAGAAGACTACAGGGACAGACCTCGCGAGCAGTACTTC	CASREDYRDRPREQYF
.	TRBJ2-3	TRBV9	TRBD2	TGTGCCAGCAGCGCCGCGGGACTAGTGAGCACAGATACGCAGTATTTT	CASSAAGLVSTDTQYF
.	TRBJ1-1	TRBV5-5	TRBD1	TGTGCCAGCAGTCCTACAGGGGACACTGAAGCTTTCTTT	CASSPTGDTEAFF
.	TRBJ1-2	TRBV3-1/TRBV3-2	TRBD1	TGTGCCAGCAGCCAAGGACAGGGTGGCTACACCTTC	CASSQGQGGYTF
.	TRBJ1-6	TRBV27	TRBD1	TGTGCCAGCGGGACAGGGGAGGTTTCACCCCTCCACTTT	CASGTGEVSPLHF
.	TRBJ2-7	TRBV2	.	TGTGCCAGCAGGTCACAGGGCTACGAGCAGTACTTC	CASRSQGYEQYF
.	TRBJ1-2	TRBV12-3/TRBV12-4	.	TGTGCCAGCAGCTTGAACTATGGCTACACCTTC	CASSLNYGYTF
few	TRBJ2-1	TRBV4-2	.	TGTGCCAGCAGCCTAGCAGAGAGCTCCTACAATGAGCAGTTCTTC	CASSLAESSYNEQFF
once	TRBJ2-5	TRBV5-6	TRBD1	TGTGCCAGCAGCCGCCTCCGGACAGGGGGAGAGGAGACCCAGTACTTC	CASSRLRTGGEETQYF
.	TRBJ2-7	TRBV19	TRBD1	TGTGCCAGCGGGAACCGGGACAGGGGGAGATACGAGCAGTACTTC	CASGNRDRGRYEQYF
.	TRBJ2-1	TRBV9	TRBD1	TGTGCCAGCAGCGTGACCACAGGGGTCTCCTACAATGAGCAGTTCTTC	CASSVTTGVSYNEQFF
few	TRBJ2-6	TRBV19	.	TGTGCCAGTAGCCCATGGGGCCCCTCGCGCGTCCTGACTTTC	CASSPWGPSRVLTF
.	TRBJ1-2	TRBV27	TRBD1	TGTGCCAGCAAAGGGACAGATACAAAACCAGCTAACTATGGCTACACCTTC	CASKGTDTKPANYGYTF
few	TRBJ1-1	TRBV28	.	TGTGCCAGCACCCCGGGAGGGAGAAACACTGAAGCTTTCTTT	CASTPGGRNTEAFF
.	TRBJ1-1	TRBV18	.	TGTGCCAGCTCACCTGGACAGACGAACACTGAAGCTTTCTTT	CASSPGQTNTEAFF
few	TRBJ2-7	TRBV30	.	TGTGCCTGGAGCCTCACAGGGAACGAGCAGTACTTC	CAWSLTGNEQYF
.	TRBJ1-5	TRBV29-1	.	TGCAGCGTTGGTTTCAGGGTCGATCAGCCCCAGCATTTT	CSVGFRVDQPQHF
.	TRBJ2-3	TRBV10-3	TRBD1	TGTGCCATCAGGGGACAGTTTAACACAGATACGCAGTATTTT	CAIRGQFNTDTQYF
.	TRBJ1-1	TRBV3-1/TRBV3-2	.	TGTGCCAGCAGCCAAAGCAAATTGAACACTGAAGCTTTCTTT	CASSQSKLNTEAFF
.	TRBJ2-5	TRBV18	TRBD2	TGTGCCAGCTCACCACGGGAAAACCAGCGGGGGAGAGAGACCCAGTACTTC	CASSPRENQRGRETQYF
.	TRBJ2-1	TRBV5-5	.	TGTGCCAGCAGCCCGTTGGGGTTGGGGGCGACCTACAATGAGCAGTTCTTC	CASSPLGLGATYNEQFF
.	TRBJ1-1	TRBV5-4	.	TGTGCCAGCAACACTCAGGGGCGCAACACTGAAGCTTTCTTT	CASNTQGRNTEAFF
.	TRBJ1-1	TRBV27	.	TGTGCCAGCAGCGTCCGGGTTCTAAATAGGAACACTGAAGCTTTCTTT	CASSVRVLNRNTEAFF
.	TRBJ1-5	TRBV9	.	TGTGCCAGCAGCGTAGAGGGGCAGGGTCAGCCCCAGCATTTT	CASSVEGQGQPQHF
.	TRBJ1-5	TRBV7-8	TRBD1	TGTGCCAGCAGCCCCAAAGGGGGCATGAGGGATACTAGGTTCAGCAATCAGCCCCAGCATTTT	CASSPKGGMRDTRFSNQPQHF
.	TRBJ1-1	TRBV18	TRBD1	TGTGCCAGCTCACCGTTACAGGGGATCACTGAAGCTTTCTTT	CASSPLQGITEAFF
.	TRBJ1-1	TRBV10-3	.	TGTGCCATCAGATCAGGGGAGACTGAAGCTTTCTTT	CAIRSGETEAFF
.	TRBJ2-5	TRBV19	.	TGTGCCAGTAGTATCGGGGGTTTCGAGACCCAGTACTTC	CASSIGGFETQYF
.	TRBJ2-3	TRBV10-1	TRBD1	TGCGCCAGCAGTGGGGGACAGGGGGTTTCAGATACGCAGTATTTT	CASSGGQGVSDTQYF
.	TRBJ1-1	TRBV7-2	.	TGTGCCAGCAGCACCTCTACAGGTTACACTGAAGCTTTCTTT	CASSTSTGYTEAFF
.	TRBJ2-1	TRBV7-3	TRBD2	TGTGCCAGCAGCTTAACTAGCGGGGGATTCAATGAGCAGTTCTTC	CASSLTSGGFNEQFF
.	TRBJ1-5	TRBV2	.	TGTGCCAGCAGTGTCCATAGCAATCAGCCCCAGCATTTT	CASSVHSNQPQHF
many	TRBJ2-2	TRBV9	TRBD1	TGTGCCAGCAGCGACCGGGACAGGGGGGCAACCGGGGAGCTGTTTTTT	CASSDRDRGATGELFF
once	TRBJ2-5	TRBV28	.	TGTGCCAGCAGTTTATTTGAACAGCAAGAGACCCAGTACTTC	CASSLFEQQETQYF
.	TRBJ2-3	TRBV5-1	.	TGCGCCAGCAGCTCAGCGGGCACAGATACGCAGTATTTT	CASSSAGTDTQYF
.	TRBJ1-2	TRBV12-3/TRBV12-4	.	TGTGCCAGCAGTCAGGCCCTATCCTATGGCTACACCTTC	CASSQALSYGYTF